The 7 T cell receptor beta chains given below trace back to one sample, sequenced in a study of CD8+CD57+ T cells in acquired aplastic anemia. Whoever was chosen for sequencing had shown CD8+CD57+ cell expansion by flow cytometry. The use of genomic DNA as template underpinned the TCR beta VDJ and CDR3 profiling. In TCRdb, the reads were re-called with MiXCR into one record per CDR3 protein. The sample yields 310,000 or so distinct CDR3 sequences, roughly 53% seen once. Sequencing input: sorted CD4+, CD8+, or CD8+CD57+ T cells (not recorded which) from PBMCs. The receptors originated from a human donor with aplastic anemia.

The chain links TRBV5-4 to TRBJ1-6; the D is unclear. CDR1 is SGHNT and CDR2 is YYREEE in the germline V gene (reference sequence). The CDR3 has 16 residues. The V and J ends lost 1 base and 7 bases respectively, with 15 bases between them. CDR3 residues: CASSLTATIGNSPLHF. The CDR3 bases are TGTGCCAGCAGCTTGACAGCCACTATTGGGAATTCACCCCTCCACTTT.

V and J are TRBV25-1 and TRBJ2-7; 7 bases are a match to TRBD1. Germline CDR1 MGHDK, CDR2 SYGVNS. The CDR3 covers 12 residues. With 8 bases clipped from V and 4 bases from J, the junction kept 5 bases outside the gene matches. The CDR3 DNA reads TGTGCCAGCGGAAGACAGGGATACGAGCAGTACTTC. Translation gives CASGRQGYEQYF.

The chain has TRBV7-3 and TRBJ2-4; TRBD1 might be the D (6 bases). The V gene lost 5 bases and the J gene lost 8 bases, with 13 bases spanning the gap. CDR3 length: 13 residues. The V gene's germline CDR1 is SGHTA and CDR2 FQGTGA. The CDR3 loop is CASSTTGSDIQYF. DNA for the CDR3: TGTGCCAGCAGCACCACAGGGAGTGACATTCAGTACTTC.

In its sample, this clonotype was seen once. At one boundary the junction diverges from the germline segment, which might be a read error. The chain has TRBV10-3 and TRBJ2-1; D not resolved. There are 13 residues in the CDR3. Germline V gene data show CDR1 as ENHRY and CDR2 as SYGVKD. As DNA, the CDR3 is TGTGCCAGCAGTGACGATAGATACAATGAGCAGTTCTTC. Its protein product is CASSDDRYNEQFF.

The rearrangement links TRBV5-1 to TRBJ2-5; unclear D gene. The V and J ends lost 0 bases and 5 bases respectively, with 11 bases between them. The CDR3 is 14 amino acids. Germline V gene data show CDR1 as SGHRS and CDR2 as YFSETQ. This chain's CDR3 is CASSLAQEGETQYF. Written as DNA, the CDR3 is TGCGCCAGCAGCTTGGCCCAGGAAGGGGAGACCCAGTACTTC.

Points on this clonotype: Germline is not matched at one junction end, which may reflect a read error. The V gene is TRBV7-6, the J gene TRBJ2-5, with 7 bases that match TRBD1. Germline CDR1 is SGHVS and CDR2 is FNYEAQ. The CDR3 runs 15 residues. The CDR3 is CASSPDRDVRETRYF. The CDR3 nucleotides read TGTGCCAGCAGCCCTGACAGGGATGTTAGGGAGACCCGGTACTTC. Drawing the rest from reference TRBV7-6 and TRBJ2-5, the complete variable domain is GAGVSQSPRYKVTKRGQDVALRCDPISGHVSLYWYRQALGQGPEFLTYFNYEAQQDKSGLPNDRFSAERPEGSISTLTIQRTEQRDSAMYRCASSPDRDVRETRYFGPGTRLLVL.

This clonotype was detected once. The chain joins TRBV7-9 to TRBJ2-5, with TRBD1 identical over 9 bases. Trimming took 1 base from V and 4 from J; bases not matched to a gene: 4. CDR1 and CDR2 from the germline V gene are SEHNR and FQNEAQ (reference sequence). The length of the CDR3 is 15 residues. The CDR3, as DNA: TGTGCCAGCAGCTTAGAACAGGGGGCAAGAGAGACCCAGTACTTC. It yields the protein CASSLEQGARETQYF.